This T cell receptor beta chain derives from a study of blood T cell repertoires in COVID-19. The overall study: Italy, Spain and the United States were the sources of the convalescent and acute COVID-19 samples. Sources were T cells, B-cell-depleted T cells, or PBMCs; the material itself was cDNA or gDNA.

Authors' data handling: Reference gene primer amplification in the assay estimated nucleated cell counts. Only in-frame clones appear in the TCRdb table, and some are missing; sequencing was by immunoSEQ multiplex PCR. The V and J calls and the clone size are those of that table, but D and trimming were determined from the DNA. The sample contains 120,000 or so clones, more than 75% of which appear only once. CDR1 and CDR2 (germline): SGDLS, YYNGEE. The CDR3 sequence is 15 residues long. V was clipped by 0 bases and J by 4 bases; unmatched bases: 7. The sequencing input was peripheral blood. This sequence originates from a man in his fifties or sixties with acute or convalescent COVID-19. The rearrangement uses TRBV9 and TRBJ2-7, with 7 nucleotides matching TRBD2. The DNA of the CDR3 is TGTGCCAGCAGCGTAGGTGGCGGGAGTACGTACGAGCAGTACTTC. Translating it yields CASSVGGGSTYEQYF.